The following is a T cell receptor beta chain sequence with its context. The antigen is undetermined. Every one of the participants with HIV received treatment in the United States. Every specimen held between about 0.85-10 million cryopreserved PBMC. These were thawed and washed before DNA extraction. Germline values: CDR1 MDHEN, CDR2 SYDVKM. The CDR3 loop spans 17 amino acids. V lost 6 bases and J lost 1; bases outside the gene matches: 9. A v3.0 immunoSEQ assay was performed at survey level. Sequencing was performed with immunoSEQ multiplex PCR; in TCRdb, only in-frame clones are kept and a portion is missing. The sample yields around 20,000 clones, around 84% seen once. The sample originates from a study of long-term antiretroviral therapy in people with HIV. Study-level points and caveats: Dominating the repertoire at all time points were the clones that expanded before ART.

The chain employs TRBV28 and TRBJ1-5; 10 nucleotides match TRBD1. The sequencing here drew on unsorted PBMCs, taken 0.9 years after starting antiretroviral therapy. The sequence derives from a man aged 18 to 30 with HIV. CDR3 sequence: CASSPDRGGVSNQPQHF. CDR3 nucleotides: TGTGCCAGCAGCCCGGACAGGGGGGGCGTAAGCAATCAGCCCCAGCATTTT.